The 26 T cell receptor beta chains given below trace back to one sample, sequenced in a study of Ad26.COV2.S vaccination and SARS-CoV-2 variants. Sample treatment: around 19 received Ad26.COV2.S at low or high dose, single or two shots; a few received placebo; per-sample allocation not given. Sampling was performed 63 days after the first vaccine or placebo injection. Using immunoSEQ multiplex PCR, the repertoire was profiled, and TCRdb retains in-frame clones only, with some absent. The table includes some 330,000 clones, around 90% detected once. The starting material was peripheral blood, obtained in a trial of Ad26.COV2.S vaccine versus placebo. These receptors were taken from a person aged 18-65 years who received the Ad26.COV2.S COVID-19 vaccine or a placebo.

This chain joins TRBV6-5 and TRBJ2-6; D gene uncertain. V was pared by 6 bases and J by 0 bases, with 9 bases between. Germline values: CDR1 MNHEY, CDR2 SVGAGI. The CDR3 is 15 residues long. The CDR3 DNA reads TGTGCCAGCAGGTCCTCGGTCTCTGGGGCCAACGTCCTGACTTTC. Its protein product is CASRSSVSGANVLTF.

The V call is TRBV3-1 (or the pseudogene TRBV3-2), the J call TRBJ1-1; the match to TRBD1 covers 9 bases. CDR1 LGHDT and CDR2 YNNKEL come from the germline V gene (reference sequence). V shed 1 base, J shed 0 bases, and the junction held 9 bases outside the gene matches. The CDR3 consists of 18 residues. CDR3 sequence reads: CASSQVFQRTGVNTEAFF. The CDR3 coding sequence is TGTGCCAGCAGCCAAGTCTTTCAGCGGACAGGGGTGAACACTGAAGCTTTCTTT.

J is TRBJ1-1 and V is TRBV18; D is unresolved. From germline, CDR1 is KGHSH and CDR2 LQKENI. The CDR3 contains 14 residues. V lost 3 bases and J 3 bases, leaving 11 bases between the germline ends. DNA for the CDR3: TGTGCCAGCTCACCCCAAGGGAGGGACACTGAAGCTTTCTTT. Protein product: CASSPQGRDTEAFF. Full variable domain (outside the CDR3, taken from reference TRBV18 and TRBJ1-1): NAGVMQNPRHLVRRRGQEARLRCSPMKGHSHVYWYRQLPEEGLKFMVYLQKENIIDESGMPKERFSAEFPKEGPSILRIQQVVRGDSAAYFCASSPQGRDTEAFFGQGTRLTVV.

This chain uses TRBV7-9 with TRBJ1-2, with D possibly being TRBD1 (6 bases). Trimming took 3 bases from V and 1 from J, leaving 9 bases between them. The germline V gene encodes CDR1 SEHNR and CDR2 FQNEAQ (reference sequence). The CDR3 is made up of 14 amino acids. Written as DNA, the CDR3 is TGTGCCAGCAGCTTCTACAGGGATAACTATGGCTACACCTTC. Its translation: CASSFYRDNYGYTF.

CDR3 loop: CATQVRATNTEAFF. CDR3 sequence (DNA): TGTGCCACCCAGGTGAGGGCAACGAACACTGAAGCTTTCTTT. The chain has TRBV15 and TRBJ1-1; no firm D call. In germline, CDR1 is LNHNV, CDR2 YYDKDF (reference sequence). V shed 8 bases and J shed 1 base, with 14 bases lying between them. CDR3 length equals 14 residues.

The chain joins TRBV11-3 to TRBJ2-1; no reliable D call. The germline gives CDR1 SGHNT, CDR2 YENEEA. The CDR3 is made up of 15 amino acids. Trimming stripped 1 base from V and 2 bases from J, with 9 bases between. In nucleotides, the CDR3 is TGTGCCAGCAGCTTAGCCAGCGCGACCTACAATGAGCAGTTCTTC. Residues: CASSLASATYNEQFF.

The genes are TRBV29-1 and TRBJ1-1; no clear D gene. The V and J ends lost 4 bases and 6 bases respectively, with 12 bases between them. The CDR3 is made up of 12 amino acids. The germline V gene has CDR1 SQVTM and CDR2 ANQGSEA. The CDR3 DNA reads TGCAGCGTTGGTATGTTCGGGGCTGAAGCTTTCTTT. This translates into CSVGMFGAEAFF. Full variable domain (rest looked up from reference TRBV29-1 and TRBJ1-1): SAVISQKPSRDICQRGTSLTIQCQVDSQVTMMFWYRQQPGQSLTLIATANQGSEATYESGFVIDKFPISRPNLTFSTLTVSNMSPEDSSIYLCSVGMFGAEAFFGQGTRLTVV.

This clone was detected only a few times. The chain joins TRBV5-6 to TRBJ1-2; D uncertain. Germline-derived CDR1 and CDR2 are SGHDT and YYEEEE. Trimming cost V 5 bases and J 1 base, with 6 bases left between them. There are 12 residues in the CDR3. DNA for the CDR3: TGTGCCAGCAGTAGAGATAACTATGGCTACACCTTC. The encoded protein is CASSRDNYGYTF.

The rearrangement uses TRBV6-2 or TRBV6-3 and TRBJ1-2; D ambiguous. Between the trimmed V and J ends, which lost 0 bases and 6 bases, there was a span of 11 bases. The CDR3 consists of 14 residues. CDR1 MNHEY and CDR2 SVGEGT come from the germline V gene. The DNA for the CDR3 is TGTGCCAGCAGTTACTCTCCCAATTCGGATGGCTACACCTTC. Its protein is CASSYSPNSDGYTF.

The chain combines TRBV5-6 with TRBJ2-3; 12 nucleotides match TRBD2. The trim removed 2 bases at V and 2 bases at J, leaving 3 bases unmatched. The germline V gene has CDR1 SGHDT and CDR2 YYEEEE. The CDR3 spans 16 residues. As DNA, the CDR3 is TGTGCCAGCAGCTTCGGACTAGCGGGGCACACAGATACGCAGTATTTT. Its protein is CASSFGLAGHTDTQYF.

The chain has TRBV6-5 and TRBJ1-1; perhaps TRBD1 as D (5 bases). CDR1 is MNHEY, CDR2 SVGAGI, per germline. CDR3 size: 15 residues. V was clipped by 10 bases and J by 3 bases, with 21 bases between them. The CDR3 nucleotides are TGTGCCATCACTTGGCAGGGTGGGGCTGACACTGAAGCTTTCTTT. It encodes CAITWQGGADTEAFF.

The chain recombines TRBV7-3 with TRBJ1-1; 7 bases are shared with TRBD1. CDR1 SGHTA and CDR2 FQGTGA come from the germline V gene. CDR3 length equals 16 residues. V lost 5 bases and J lost 0; bases outside the gene matches: 9. CDR3 DNA: TGTGCCAGCAGCCCAGGAGGGGGCTACTTGAACACTGAAGCTTTCTTT. It codes for CASSPGGGYLNTEAFF.

The chain uses TRBV9 and TRBJ2-3, with a tentative D call TRBD2 (6 bases). This CDR3 has 16 amino acids. From germline, CDR1 is SGDLS and CDR2 YYNGEE. V lost 1 base and J 2 bases, leaving 14 bases between the germline ends. The CDR3 DNA is TGTGCCAGCAGCGTATCGGGGAGGAGCGACACAGATACGCAGTATTTT. As protein: CASSVSGRSDTDTQYF.

The chain couples TRBV5-4 to TRBJ2-7; 9 bases agree with TRBD2. Trimming took 4 bases from V and 4 from J; bases not matched to a gene: 6. The germline gives CDR1 SGHNT, CDR2 YYREEE (reference sequence). This CDR3 spans 14 amino acids. CDR3 in DNA: TGTGCCAGCAGCCCGCGGGGGGGCCCTTACGAGCAGTACGTC. It specifies CASSPRGGPYEQYV.

The chain couples TRBV5-3 to TRBJ1-1; 8 bases are shared with TRBD1. TRBV5-3 is labeled an ORF, and its function is uncertain. The length of the CDR3 is 15 residues. V lost 4 bases, J lost 4 bases, and 9 bases stayed unmatched. The CDR3: CARSAGQGLGTEAFF. DNA of the CDR3: TGTGCCAGAAGCGCAGGACAGGGTTTGGGCACTGAAGCTTTCTTT.

The rearrangement joins TRBV11-3 to TRBJ2-1; D gene ambiguous. The CDR3 runs to 15 residues. The V end was cut by 0 bases, the J end by 0 bases, with 6 bases between. Germline CDR1 SGHNT, CDR2 YENEEA. CDR3 sequence (DNA): TGTGCCAGCAGCTTAGAAGAACCCTCCTACAATGAGCAGTTCTTC. Its protein product is CASSLEEPSYNEQFF.

CDR3 in amino acids: CAISGRDSMNTEAFF. The CDR3 nucleotides are TGTGCCATCAGTGGTAGGGACAGCATGAACACTGAAGCTTTCTTT. The chain links TRBV10-3 to TRBJ1-1, with 7 bases identical to TRBD1. The germline CDR1 and CDR2 sequences are ENHRY and SYGVKD. V lost 4 bases and J lost 0; bases outside the gene matches: 5. The CDR3 sequence is 15 residues long.

V is TRBV5-1 and J is TRBJ2-3; D gene ambiguous. The ends were cut back, 0 bases at V and 2 bases at J, with 7 bases in the middle. The germline V gene encodes CDR1 SGHRS and CDR2 YFSETQ. The CDR3 sequence is 14 residues long. The CDR3 protein is CASSLAGITDTQYF. CDR3 nucleotides: TGCGCCAGCAGCTTGGCGGGCATCACAGATACGCAGTATTTT.

V usage is TRBV5-1 and J usage is TRBJ2-1, with 8 bases aligning to TRBD1. The V gene end was trimmed by 4 bases and the J gene end by 3 bases; junction bases not matched to a gene: 9. CDR1 and CDR2 from the germline V gene are SGHRS and YFSETQ. This CDR3 region has 16 residues. The CDR3 loop reads CASSRPGTGVYNEQFF. In DNA form, the CDR3 reads TGCGCCAGCAGCAGGCCCGGGACAGGAGTCTACAATGAGCAGTTCTTC.

V and J are TRBV7-6 and TRBJ2-2, with D tentatively TRBD2 (7 bases). CDR3 length equals 15 residues. Trimming cost V 7 bases and J 4 bases, with 16 bases left between them. Germline V gives CDR1 SGHVS, CDR2 FNYEAQ. Written as DNA, the CDR3 is TGTGCCAGCACCTCACAGGGAGGGGTCACCGGGGAGCTGTTTTTT. This codes for CASTSQGGVTGELFF.

The rearrangement links TRBV4-3 to TRBJ2-7, with 8 bases aligning to TRBD1. Germline CDR1 LGHNA, CDR2 YSLEER. Trimming took 6 bases from V and 6 from J; bases not matched to a gene: 16. The CDR3 contains 16 residues. This CDR3 is CASRKSRDRTSGEQYF. CDR3 nucleotides: TGCGCCAGCAGGAAGAGTAGGGACAGGACTTCTGGCGAGCAGTACTTC.

The J gene is TRBJ2-7, the V gene TRBV3-1 (or the pseudogene TRBV3-2); TRBD1 might be the D (6 bases). This CDR3 region has 16 residues. Trimming pared 4 bases from V and 3 bases from J, leaving 19 bases between. Germline V gene sequence: CDR1 LGHDT, CDR2 YNNKEL (reference sequence). Written as DNA, the CDR3 is TGTGCCAGCAGCCTCCCGTTAATCGGACAGTACTACGAGCAGTACTTC. Translated: CASSLPLIGQYYEQYF.

The genes are TRBV3-1 (or the pseudogene TRBV3-2) and TRBJ1-4; perhaps TRBD1 as D (5 bases). The CDR3 sequence is 13 residues long. The ends were cut back, 4 bases at V and 8 bases at J, with 11 bases in the middle. Germline V gene lookup returns CDR1 LGHDT and CDR2 YNNKEL (reference sequence). The CDR3 nucleotides are TGTGCCAGCAGCCCGGGGACGGCAGAAAAACTGTTTTTT. The encoded protein is CASSPGTAEKLFF.

This clone was recorded once. The chain employs TRBV19 and TRBJ2-5, with D tentatively TRBD2 (6 bases). The CDR3 is made up of 15 amino acids. The germline CDR1 and CDR2 sequences are LNHDA and SQIVND (reference sequence). V was shortened by 6 bases and J by 4 bases, with 18 bases between the two germline ends. The CDR3 bases are TGTGCCAGTAGGAGGAGCGGGTTTGCATCAGAGACCCAGTACTTC. Translating it yields CASRRSGFASETQYF. Full variable domain (outside the CDR3, taken from reference TRBV19 and TRBJ2-5): DGGITQSPKYLFRKEGQNVTLSCEQNLNHDAMYWYRQDPGQGLRLIYYSQIVNDFQKGDIAEGYSVSREKKESFPLTVTSAQKNPTAFYLCASRRSGFASETQYFGPGTRLLVL.

The chain couples TRBV27 to TRBJ2-5, with a tentative D call TRBD1 (5 bases). The length of the CDR3 is 13 residues. Germline values: CDR1 MNHEY, CDR2 SMNVEV (reference sequence). V gave up 5 bases and J gave up 5 bases, with 12 bases separating them. CDR3 bases: TGTGCCAGCAGTGGAGACAGTGGTGAGACCCAGTACTTC. Its protein product is CASSGDSGETQYF.

This clone has at least ten counts. Other nucleotide sequences in the sample specify the same CDR3. This rearrangement joins TRBV7-9 to TRBJ2-7; D unresolved. With 4 bases removed from V and 4 bases from J, the gap between germline ends came to 11 bases. Germline assignment: CDR1 SEHNR and CDR2 FQNEAQ (reference sequence). CDR3 length equals 13 residues. The CDR3 coding sequence is TGTGCCAGCAGCTCCGGCACCCCTTACGAGCAGTACTTC. Amino acids: CASSSGTPYEQYF. Supplemented by reference TRBV7-9 and TRBJ2-7, the full variable domain reads DTGVSQNPRHKITKRGQNVTFRCDPISEHNRLYWYRQTLGQGPEFLTYFQNEAQLEKSRLLSDRFSAERPKGSFSTLEIQRTEQGDSAMYLCASSSGTPYEQYFGPGTRLTVT.